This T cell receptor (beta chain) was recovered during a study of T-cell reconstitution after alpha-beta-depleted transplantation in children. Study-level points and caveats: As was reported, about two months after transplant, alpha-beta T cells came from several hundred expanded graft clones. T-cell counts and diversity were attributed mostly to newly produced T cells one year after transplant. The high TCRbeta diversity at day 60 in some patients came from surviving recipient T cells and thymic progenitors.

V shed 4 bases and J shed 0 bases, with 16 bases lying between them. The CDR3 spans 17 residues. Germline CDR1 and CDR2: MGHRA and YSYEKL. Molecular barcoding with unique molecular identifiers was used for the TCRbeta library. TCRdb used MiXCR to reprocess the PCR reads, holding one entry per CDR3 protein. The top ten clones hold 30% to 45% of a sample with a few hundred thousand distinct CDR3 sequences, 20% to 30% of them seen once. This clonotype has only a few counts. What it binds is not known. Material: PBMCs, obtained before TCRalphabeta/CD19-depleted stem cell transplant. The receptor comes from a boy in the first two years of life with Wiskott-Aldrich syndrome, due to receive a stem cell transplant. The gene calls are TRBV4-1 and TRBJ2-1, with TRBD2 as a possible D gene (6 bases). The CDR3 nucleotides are TGCGCCAGCAGCCCTCGCTCGGGAGCGGACTCCTACAATGAGCAGTTCTTC. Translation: CASSPRSGADSYNEQFF.